A selection of T cell receptor beta chains follows, all from one sample in a study of early T cells in non-severe SARS-CoV-2 infection. MiXCR, run by TCRdb on the 5' RACE reads, gives a single entry per CDR3 protein. The sample records tens of thousands of distinct CDR3 sequences, 10% to 15% being singletons. Sequencing was carried out using whole blood. These receptors originate from an adult who was a healthcare worker with PCR-confirmed SARS-CoV-2 infection or an uninfected control (not recorded which). Both conserved end residues are part of each CDR3. The D gene is left open where the match is weak. Clone size is not always given. Where it is, it says once, few, many or a class for expanded clones.

v_call,j_call,clone_size,d_call,cdr3_aa,cdr3_nt
TRBV2,TRBJ1-5,-,TRBD1,CASNNRGLDQPQHF,TGTGCCAGCAATAACAGGGGGCTTGATCAGCCCCAGCATTTT
TRBV10-1,TRBJ1-5,many,-,CASSERQSGPQHF,TGCGCCAGCAGTGAACGACAATCAGGGCCCCAGCATTTT
TRBV10-3,TRBJ1-1,-,-,CAISQGTAGGAEAFF,TGTGCCATCAGCCAGGGGACGGCTGGGGGAGCGGAAGCTTTCTTT
TRBV20-1,TRBJ1-2,-,-,CSASIAGGYDYGYTF,TGCAGTGCTAGTATTGCCGGAGGATACGACTATGGCTACACCTTC
TRBV9,TRBJ2-3,few,-,CASSVVSIADTQYF,TGTGCCAGCAGCGTAGTTAGTATCGCGGATACGCAGTATTTT
TRBV19,TRBJ2-3,-,TRBD2,CASRRGGTTDTQYF,TGTGCCAGTAGACGGGGAGGGACCACAGATACGCAGTATTTT
TRBV2,TRBJ2-1,many,TRBD2,CASSSGSSYNEQFF,TGTGCCAGCAGTAGCGGGAGCTCCTACAATGAGCAGTTCTTC
TRBV7-2,TRBJ2-1,many,TRBD2,CASSLTASGGTEQFF,TGTGCCAGCAGCTTGACGGCTAGCGGGGGGACTGAGCAGTTCTTC
TRBV3-1,TRBJ2-5,many,TRBD1,CASSPGQGLAQYF,TGTGCCAGCAGCCCGGGACAGGGACTGGCCCAGTACTTC
TRBV28,TRBJ2-5,few,-,CASSFTETQYF,TGTGCCAGCAGTTTTACTGAGACCCAGTACTTC
TRBV7-9,TRBJ1-4,few,-,CASSSSYGEKLFF,TGTGCCAGCAGCTCCTCTTATGGTGAAAAACTGTTTTTT
TRBV5-1,TRBJ2-7,few,-,CASSPDIPPVVYEQYF,TGCGCCAGCAGCCCAGATATACCTCCGGTTGTGTACGAGCAGTACTTC
TRBV7-9,TRBJ1-1,-,-,CASGFRDTEAFF,TGTGCCAGCGGTTTCAGGGACACTGAAGCTTTCTTT
TRBV20-1,TRBJ2-5,-,-,CSSKTQYF,TGCAGTAGTAAGACCCAGTACTTC
TRBV7-6,TRBJ2-3,-,TRBD1,CASSPGGQGGDTQYF,TGTGCCAGCAGCCCCGGGGGACAGGGGGGAGATACGCAGTATTTT
TRBV5-6,TRBJ2-7,few,-,CASSLSPGRSYEQYF,TGTGCCAGCAGCTTGTCCCCAGGGAGGTCCTACGAGCAGTACTTC
TRBV11-2,TRBJ2-2,few,-,CASSRDPVSGELFF,TGTGCCAGCAGCCGAGACCCCGTGAGCGGGGAGCTGTTTTTT